This T cell receptor (beta chain) was recovered during a study of cytomegalovirus exposure and HLA in healthy donors. It was with 60 Vbeta and 13 Jbeta primers that the PCR ran. Under the authors' procedure: About 88 million unique TCR beta chains, around 10 million of them shared, were counted by a later analysis. The data were produced by immunoSEQ multiplex PCR, yet TCRdb's version contains in-frame clones alone and is incomplete. V and J calls and clone size are those listed in that table; D and trimming were worked out from the DNA. The sample totals approximately 75,000 clones. Trimming took off 3 bases at V and 5 bases at J, with 14 bases between the two ends. Germline V lookup: CDR1 SGHDT, CDR2 YYEEEE. The CDR3 runs to 14 residues.

The sequencing sample was made of PBMCs. The V and J genes are TRBV5-6 and TRBJ1-2, with TRBD1 as a possible D gene (5 bases). The receptor's source is a boy aged 5 to 17 in good health and CMV-seronegative. The DNA of the CDR3 is TGTGCCAGCAGCTCCGGCCTGACAGTATATGGCTACACCTTC. Translating it yields CASSSGLTVYGYTF.